The 22 T cell receptor beta chains below come from one sample, sequenced in a study of chemoradiotherapy in HPV16-positive cancers (dated by TCRdb to between 2020 and 2023). Library prep was done by the immunoSEQ multiplex PCR assay. Here the immuneACCESS table is served through TCRdb, limited to in-frame sequences with V and J called. Missing clones are a known gap in these copies; in checked studies unresolved V genes cover under half, and the rest lacks a known reason. This sample comprises some 4,000 clones, about 91% of them detected only once. The ten most abundant clones make up over 3.5% of the sample. The starting material was tumor tissue, obtained from a patient who underwent chemoradiotherapy. All receptors come from a human donor with HPV-associated anogenital cancer.

For the CDR3, the DNA is TGCGCCAGCAGCTCCCTTTCAGGGAGCTCCTACAATGAGCAGTTCTTC. Translated, it gives CASSSLSGSSYNEQFF. This chain uses TRBV5-1 with TRBJ2-1; D may match TRBD1 or TRBD2 (5 bases each). CDR1 is SGHRS, CDR2 YFSETQ, per germline. This CDR3 spans 16 amino acids. V dropped 3 bases and J dropped 0 bases, with 13 bases sitting between them. The variable domain in full, completed from reference TRBV5-1 and TRBJ2-1, reads KAGVTQTPRYLIKTRGQQVTLSCSPISGHRSVSWYQQTPGQGLQFLFEYFSETQRNKGNFPGRFSGRQFSNSRSEMNVSTLELGDSALYLCASSSLSGSSYNEQFFGPGTRLTVL.

This clone appeared a few times. The V and J genes are TRBV6-5 and TRBJ2-1; TRBD1 aligns across 7 bases. The junction had 10 bases not matched to a gene; V was cut back by 2 bases and J by 9 bases. CDR1 is MNHEY, CDR2 SVGAGI, per germline. This CDR3 has 15 amino acids. The CDR3 region is CASSYTTGKIGEQFF. As DNA, the CDR3 is TGTGCCAGCAGTTACACGACAGGGAAGATAGGTGAGCAGTTCTTC.

The rearrangement joins TRBV6-1 to TRBJ2-1, with TRBD1 identical over 9 bases. The V and J ends lost 5 bases and 9 bases, in that order; junction bases with no gene match: 11. CDR1 MNHNS and CDR2 SASEGT come from the germline V gene. The length of the CDR3 is 15 residues. CDR3 DNA: TGTGCCAGCAGTCCTACCGGGACAGGGTCAAGTGAGCAGTTCTTC. Translation gives CASSPTGTGSSEQFF.

The chain uses TRBV2 and TRBJ1-5; D not certain. Trimming pared 3 bases from V and 3 bases from J, leaving 12 bases between. Germline CDR1 reads SNHLY; CDR2 reads FYNNEI. This CDR3 contains 15 residues. The CDR3 bases are TGTGCCAGCAGTGAGGGCAACCCAACCAATCAGCCCCAGCATTTT. It specifies CASSEGNPTNQPQHF.

CDR3 DNA: TGCAGCGTTGTATTTGGCCAGGGGCTGCTTAGCAATCAGCCCCAGCATTTT. This codes for CSVVFGQGLLSNQPQHF. The chain combines TRBV29-1 with TRBJ1-5, with TRBD1 as a possible D gene (6 bases). Trimming took 4 bases from V and 0 from J, leaving 19 bases between them. There are 17 residues in the CDR3. Germline assignment: CDR1 SQVTM and CDR2 ANQGSEA.

The chain couples TRBV4-3 to TRBJ1-2; 8 bases fit TRBD1. With V trimmed by 0 bases and J by 2 bases, 11 bases remained unmatched. Germline CDR1 and CDR2: LGHNA and YSLEER. This CDR3 is built from 18 residues. The CDR3 sequence is CASSQEKSRWDRNYGYTF. DNA for the CDR3: TGCGCCAGCAGCCAAGAGAAATCGAGATGGGACAGGAACTATGGCTACACCTTC.

V gene TRBV4-1 combines with J gene TRBJ1-6; 9 nucleotides line up with TRBD1. Germline V CDR1 and CDR2: MGHRA, YSYEKL. The CDR3 is 15 residues long. The J segment lost 14 bases and the V segment lost 4 bases, leaving 12 bases of the junction unmatched. The CDR3 bases are TGCGCCAGCAGCCCCATTGGGACAGGGTATTCGGCCCTCCACTTT. Its translation: CASSPIGTGYSALHF.

The J gene is TRBJ2-7, the V gene TRBV15, with 8 bases lining up with TRBD1. Losses at the gene ends were 3 bases for V and 3 bases for J; bases not matched to a gene: 1. The CDR3 is 13 residues long. Germline V gene sequence: CDR1 LNHNV, CDR2 YYDKDF (reference sequence). CDR3 DNA sequence: TGTGCCACCAGCAGGGACAGGGACTACGAGCAGTACTTC. It yields the protein CATSRDRDYEQYF.

The chain carries TRBV7-2 and TRBJ1-1; 12 bases line up with TRBD1. The junction had 8 bases not matched to a gene; V was cut back by 0 bases and J by 3 bases. Germline CDR1 SGHTA, CDR2 FQGNSA. There are 18 residues in the CDR3. This CDR3 is CASSLAPGQGAGDTEAFF. As DNA, the CDR3 is TGTGCCAGCAGCTTAGCCCCGGGACAGGGGGCTGGAGACACTGAAGCTTTCTTT. Full variable domain (outside the CDR3, taken from reference TRBV7-2 and TRBJ1-1): GAGVSQSPSNKVTEKGKDVELRCDPISGHTALYWYRQSLGQGLEFLIYFQGNSAPDKSGLPSDRFSAERTGGSVSTLTIQRTQQEDSAVYLCASSLAPGQGAGDTEAFFGQGTRLTVV.

V gene TRBV7-2 combines with J gene TRBJ2-2; D may correspond to TRBD1 or TRBD2 (5 bases each). The CDR3 length is 15 residues. Germline assignment: CDR1 SGHTA and CDR2 FQGNSA. V shed 5 bases and J shed 6 bases, with 16 bases lying between them. In DNA form, the CDR3 reads TGTGCCAGCAGCCCAGGGACGGCTCGGGCCGGGGAGCTGTTTTTT. This sequence encodes CASSPGTARAGELFF.

The genes are TRBV6-4 and TRBJ1-1; 9 bases agree with TRBD1. The CDR3 runs 16 residues. Trimming at V came to 3 bases and at J to 3 bases, leaving 8 bases not matched to a gene. Germline assignment: CDR1 MRHNA and CDR2 SNTAGT. The CDR3 nucleotides are TGTGCCAGCAGTGATTCCACACAGGGGGCTTACACTGAAGCTTTCTTT. Protein product: CASSDSTQGAYTEAFF.

V is TRBV7-6 and J is TRBJ2-7; 8 bases match TRBD1. CDR3 length equals 14 residues. V gave up 6 bases and J gave up 1 base; unmatched junction bases: 5. Looked up from germline, CDR1 is SGHVS and CDR2 is FNYEAQ. The CDR3 nucleotides read TGTGCCAGCAGGCCTGACAGGGGATCCTACGAGCAGTACTTC. It codes for CASRPDRGSYEQYF.

The chain employs TRBV6-1 and TRBJ2-1; a possible D gene is TRBD1 (6 bases). This CDR3 contains 12 residues. Germline-derived CDR1 and CDR2 are MNHNS and SASEGT. Trimming left V 8 bases short and J 5 bases short, with 10 bases between. For the CDR3, the DNA is TGTGCCAGCGCTGACAGGCACAATGAGCAGTTCTTC. Encoded protein: CASADRHNEQFF.

This chain joins TRBV7-9 and TRBJ1-2; TRBD1 is a possible D gene (5 bases). This CDR3 comprises 15 residues. Germline values: CDR1 SEHNR, CDR2 FQNEAQ (reference sequence). The V end lost 5 bases, the J end lost 4 bases, and 17 bases lay between the germline ends. The CDR3 here is CASSTNRQSGYGYTF. In DNA, the CDR3 is TGTGCCAGCAGCACAAATAGACAGTCGGGCTATGGCTACACCTTC.

The J gene is TRBJ2-7, the V gene TRBV4-2; 7 bases map to TRBD1. Germline-derived CDR1 and CDR2 are LGHNA and YNFKEQ. J was trimmed by 2 bases and V by 4 bases; bases with no gene match: 8. CDR3 size: 15 residues. The CDR3 loop reads CASSRSGTATYEQYF. The DNA for the CDR3 is TGTGCCAGCAGCCGGTCGGGGACAGCGACCTACGAGCAGTACTTC.

This clone came up once. This chain links TRBV5-1 with TRBJ1-2, with D unclear. The CDR3 is 14 amino acids. V lost 1 base and J lost 3, with 10 bases in between. CDR1 SGHRS and CDR2 YFSETQ come from the germline V gene. The CDR3: CASSLMEYDYGYTF. The DNA for the CDR3 is TGCGCCAGCAGCTTGATGGAGTATGACTATGGCTACACCTTC.

This clone was recorded once. The chain is built from TRBV7-7 and TRBJ2-1; TRBD2 matches at 10 bases. The V gene end was trimmed by 6 bases and the J gene end by 5 bases; junction bases not matched to a gene: 7. Looked up from germline, CDR1 is SSHAT and CDR2 is FNYEAQ (reference sequence). The CDR3 is 15 amino acids. In nucleotides, the CDR3 is TGTGCCAGCAGAATACCGGGACTAGCGAACAATGAGCAGTTCTTC. Residues: CASRIPGLANNEQFF.

The CDR3 spells CAYRRDRASPLHF. DNA of the CDR3: TGTGCCTACCGCCGGGACAGGGCTTCACCCCTCCACTTT. The rearrangement joins TRBV30 to TRBJ1-6; 9 bases are a match to TRBD1. The CDR3 runs 13 residues. V shed 7 bases and J 9 bases; nucleotides not matched to a gene: 7. Germline CDR1 GTSNPN, CDR2 SVGIG (reference sequence).

The gene calls are TRBV5-6 and TRBJ2-4; maybe TRBD2 (5 bases). Per germline, CDR1 SGHDT and CDR2 YYEEEE. Trimming pared 2 bases from V and 0 bases from J, leaving 9 bases between. The CDR3 is made up of 15 amino acids. The CDR3 loop reads CASSFGGLAKNIQYF. DNA of the CDR3: TGTGCCAGCAGCTTCGGCGGACTAGCCAAAAACATTCAGTACTTC.

This chain connects TRBV2 to TRBJ2-5, with D tentatively TRBD2 (6 bases). Germline V gene lookup returns CDR1 SNHLY and CDR2 FYNNEI. V shed 5 bases and J shed 6 bases, with 13 bases lying between them. The CDR3 consists of 13 residues. The CDR3 loop reads CASSTGGGKTQYF. CDR3 nucleotide sequence: TGTGCCAGCAGTACCGGGGGAGGAAAGACCCAGTACTTC. Using reference TRBV2 and TRBJ2-5 for the parts outside the CDR3, the full variable domain is EPEVTQTPSHQVTQMGQEVILRCVPISNHLYFYWYRQILGQKVEFLVSFYNNEISEKSEIFDDQFSVERPDGSNFTLKIRSTKLEDSAMYFCASSTGGGKTQYFGPGTRLLVL.

The chain couples TRBV15 to TRBJ2-1; 11 bases align to TRBD2. In germline, CDR1 is LNHNV, CDR2 YYDKDF (reference sequence). V lost 3 bases and J lost 4; bases outside the gene matches: 5. This CDR3 comprises 16 residues. CDR3 coding DNA: TGTGCCACCAGCAGGGACACTAGCGGGGGTTACAATGAGCAGTTCTTC. This codes for CATSRDTSGGYNEQFF.

In this sample, this clone turned up once. This chain connects TRBV7-3 to TRBJ2-5; D might be TRBD1 (6 bases). Trimming removed 3 bases at V and 3 bases at J, with 23 bases between. Germline V lookup: CDR1 SGHTA, CDR2 FQGTGA. The CDR3 spans 18 residues. This CDR3 reads CASSFTVPRDTVKETQYF. The CDR3 coding sequence is TGTGCCAGCAGCTTCACTGTACCCCGGGACACGGTTAAAGAGACCCAGTACTTC.